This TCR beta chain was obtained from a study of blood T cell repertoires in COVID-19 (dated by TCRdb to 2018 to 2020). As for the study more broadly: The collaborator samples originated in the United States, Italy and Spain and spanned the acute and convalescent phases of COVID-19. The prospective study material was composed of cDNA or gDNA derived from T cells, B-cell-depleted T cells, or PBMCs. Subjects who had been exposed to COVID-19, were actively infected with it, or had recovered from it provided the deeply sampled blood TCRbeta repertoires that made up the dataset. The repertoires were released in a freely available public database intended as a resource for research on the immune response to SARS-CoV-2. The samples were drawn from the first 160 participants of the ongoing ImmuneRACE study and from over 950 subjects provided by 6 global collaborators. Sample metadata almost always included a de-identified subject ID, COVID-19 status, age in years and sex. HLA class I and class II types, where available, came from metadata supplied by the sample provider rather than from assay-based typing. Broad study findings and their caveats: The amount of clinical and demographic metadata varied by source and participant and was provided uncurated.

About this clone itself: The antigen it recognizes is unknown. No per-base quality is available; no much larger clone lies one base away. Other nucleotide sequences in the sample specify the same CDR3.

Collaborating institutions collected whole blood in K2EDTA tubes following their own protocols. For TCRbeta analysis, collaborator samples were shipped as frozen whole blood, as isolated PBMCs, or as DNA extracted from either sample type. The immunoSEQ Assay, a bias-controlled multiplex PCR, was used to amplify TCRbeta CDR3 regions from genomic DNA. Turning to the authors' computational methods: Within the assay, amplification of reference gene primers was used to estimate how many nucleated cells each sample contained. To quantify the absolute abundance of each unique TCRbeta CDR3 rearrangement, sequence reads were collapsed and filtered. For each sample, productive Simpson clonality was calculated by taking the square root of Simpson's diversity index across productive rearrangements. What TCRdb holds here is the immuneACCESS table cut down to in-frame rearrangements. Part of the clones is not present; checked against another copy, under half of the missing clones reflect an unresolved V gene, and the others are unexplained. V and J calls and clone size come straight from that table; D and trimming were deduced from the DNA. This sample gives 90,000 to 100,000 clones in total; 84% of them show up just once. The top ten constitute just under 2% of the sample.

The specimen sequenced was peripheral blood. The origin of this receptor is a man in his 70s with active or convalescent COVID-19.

The sequenced DNA is TGTGCCACCAGCAGAGATTTGCAGGGAAATTCACCCCTCCACTTT. Its protein reads: CATSRDLQGNSPLHF. The chain employs TRBV15 and TRBJ1-6; matching of 5 bases hints at TRBD1 as the D gene. The CDR3 measures 15 amino acids from cysteine to phenylalanine. The sequence is cut down to CDR3 DNA, 45 bases in frame from base 1. V sheds 0 bases and J sheds 7 bases, leaving 10 bases between their ends. CDR1 LNHNV and CDR2 YYDKDF were looked up in the germline V gene (reference sequence). Extended through the reference TRBV15 and TRBJ1-6 proteins, this CDR3 yields the full variable domain: DAMVIQNPRYQVTQFGKPVTLSCSQTLNHNVMYWYQQKSSQAPKLLFHYYDKDFNNEADTPDNFQSRRPNTSFCFLDIRSPGLGDTAMYLCATSRDLQGNSPLHFGNGTRLTVT.